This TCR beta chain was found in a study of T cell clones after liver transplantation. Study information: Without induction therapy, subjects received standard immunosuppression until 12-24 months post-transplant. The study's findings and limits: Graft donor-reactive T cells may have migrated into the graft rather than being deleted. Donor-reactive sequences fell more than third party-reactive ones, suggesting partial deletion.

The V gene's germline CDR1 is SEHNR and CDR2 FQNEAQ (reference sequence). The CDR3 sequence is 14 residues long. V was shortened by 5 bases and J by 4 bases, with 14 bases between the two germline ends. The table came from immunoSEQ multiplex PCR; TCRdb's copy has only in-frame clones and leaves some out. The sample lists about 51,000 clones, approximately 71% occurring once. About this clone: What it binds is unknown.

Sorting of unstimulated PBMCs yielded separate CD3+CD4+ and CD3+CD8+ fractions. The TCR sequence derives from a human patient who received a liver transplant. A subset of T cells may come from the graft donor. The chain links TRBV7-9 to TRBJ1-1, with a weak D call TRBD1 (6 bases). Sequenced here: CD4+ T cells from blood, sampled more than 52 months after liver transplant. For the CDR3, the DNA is TGTGCCAGCAGCCCCGGACAGCGGCGCACTGAAGCTTTCTTT. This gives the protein CASSPGQRRTEAFF.